This T cell receptor beta chain appears in the sequencing data of a study of blood T cell repertoires in COVID-19. Study in general: PBMCs, B-cell-depleted T cells, or T cells provided the cDNA or gDNA that made up the material.

Assay used: immunoSEQ multiplex PCR; TCRdb lists only in-frame clones, some missing. The sample comprises approximately 240,000 clones, about 90% of which are singletons, and approximately 12% rests with the top ten. This CDR3 has 14 residues. Looked up from germline, CDR1 is GTSNPN and CDR2 is SVGIG (reference sequence). The germline V and J ends were trimmed by 5 bases and 1 base, with 14 bases remaining between them. The chain uses TRBV30 and TRBJ1-1; possibly TRBD1 for D (6 bases). The sample taken for sequencing was peripheral blood. The sequence was obtained from a woman aged 18-29 years who had recovered from COVID-19. DNA for the CDR3: TGTGCCTGGTCCCAGGGGTCCGCGAACACTGAAGCTTTCTTT. It encodes CAWSQGSANTEAFF.